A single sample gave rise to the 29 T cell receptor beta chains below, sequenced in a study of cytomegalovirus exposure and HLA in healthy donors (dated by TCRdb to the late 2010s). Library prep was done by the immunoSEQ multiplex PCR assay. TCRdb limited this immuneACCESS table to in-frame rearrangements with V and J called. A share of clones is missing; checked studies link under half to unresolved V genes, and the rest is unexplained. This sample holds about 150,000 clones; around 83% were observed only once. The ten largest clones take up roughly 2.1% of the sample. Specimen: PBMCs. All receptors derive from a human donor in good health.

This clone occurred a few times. CDR3 residues: CASEEATNEKLFF. CDR3 DNA: TGTGCCAGCGAGGAAGCGACTAATGAAAAACTGTTTTTT. The chain has TRBV28 and TRBJ1-4; D unresolved. The CDR3 is made up of 13 amino acids. Germline V CDR1 and CDR2: MDHEN, SYDVKM. Between the trimmed V and J ends, which lost 8 bases and 2 bases, there was a span of 9 bases.

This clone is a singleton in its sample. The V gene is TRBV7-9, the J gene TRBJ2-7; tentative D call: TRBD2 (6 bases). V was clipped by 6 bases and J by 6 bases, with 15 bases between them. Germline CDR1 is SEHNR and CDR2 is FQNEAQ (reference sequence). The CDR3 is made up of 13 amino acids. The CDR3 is CASRKSGLGEQYF. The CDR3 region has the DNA TGTGCCAGCAGGAAAAGCGGGTTGGGCGAGCAGTACTTC.

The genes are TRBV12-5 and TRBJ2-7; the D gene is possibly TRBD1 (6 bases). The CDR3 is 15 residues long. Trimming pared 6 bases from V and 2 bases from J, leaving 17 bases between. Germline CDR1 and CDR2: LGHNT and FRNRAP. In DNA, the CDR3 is TGTGCTAGTGGCCCCCCTAACAGGGCCCCCTACGAGCAGTACTTC. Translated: CASGPPNRAPYEQYF.

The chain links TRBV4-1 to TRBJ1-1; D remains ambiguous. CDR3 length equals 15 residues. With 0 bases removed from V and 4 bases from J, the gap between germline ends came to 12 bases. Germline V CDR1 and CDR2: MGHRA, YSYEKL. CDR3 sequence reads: CASSQDIGRRTEAFF. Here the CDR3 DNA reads TGCGCCAGCAGCCAAGATATAGGCAGGCGCACTGAAGCTTTCTTT.

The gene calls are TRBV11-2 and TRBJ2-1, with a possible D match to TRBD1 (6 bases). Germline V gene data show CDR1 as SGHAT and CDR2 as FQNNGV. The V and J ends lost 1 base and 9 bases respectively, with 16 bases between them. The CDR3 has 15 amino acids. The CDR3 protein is CASSLGFDRLGEQFF. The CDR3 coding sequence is TGTGCCAGCAGCTTAGGGTTCGACAGGCTGGGTGAGCAGTTCTTC.

Here the CDR3 reads CASSLSAGAYNEQFF. CDR3 DNA sequence: TGTGCCAGCAGCTTATCTGCGGGGGCCTACAATGAGCAGTTCTTC. This chain uses TRBV7-2 with TRBJ2-1, with 7 nucleotides matching TRBD2. V shed 2 bases and J 2 bases; nucleotides not matched to a gene: 3. Germline V gene data show CDR1 as SGHTA and CDR2 as FQGNSA. CDR3 length: 15 amino acids.

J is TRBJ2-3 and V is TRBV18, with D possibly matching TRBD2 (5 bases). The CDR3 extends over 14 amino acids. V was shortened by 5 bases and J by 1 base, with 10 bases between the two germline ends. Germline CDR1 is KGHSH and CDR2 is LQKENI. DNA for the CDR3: TGTGCCAGCTCAACTTGGACTGGCACAGATACGCAGTATTTT. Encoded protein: CASSTWTGTDTQYF.

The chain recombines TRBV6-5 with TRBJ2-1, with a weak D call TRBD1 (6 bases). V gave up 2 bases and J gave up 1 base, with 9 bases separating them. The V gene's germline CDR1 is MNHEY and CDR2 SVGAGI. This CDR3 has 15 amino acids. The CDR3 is CASSYRDISYNEQFF. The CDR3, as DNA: TGTGCCAGCAGTTACCGGGACATATCCTACAATGAGCAGTTCTTC.

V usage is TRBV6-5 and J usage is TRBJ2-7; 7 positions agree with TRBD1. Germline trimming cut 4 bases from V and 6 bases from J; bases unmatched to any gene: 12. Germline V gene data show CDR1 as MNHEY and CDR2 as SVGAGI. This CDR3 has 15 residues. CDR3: CASSSHNRQGREQYF. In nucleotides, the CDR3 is TGTGCCAGCAGTTCCCACAATCGACAGGGCCGCGAGCAGTACTTC.

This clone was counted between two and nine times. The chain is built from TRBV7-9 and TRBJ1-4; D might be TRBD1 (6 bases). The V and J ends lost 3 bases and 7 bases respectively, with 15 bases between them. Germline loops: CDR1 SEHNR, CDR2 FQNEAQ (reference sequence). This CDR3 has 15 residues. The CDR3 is CASSFGTTDAEKLFF. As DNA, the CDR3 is TGTGCCAGCAGCTTCGGGACAACAGATGCTGAAAAACTGTTTTTT.

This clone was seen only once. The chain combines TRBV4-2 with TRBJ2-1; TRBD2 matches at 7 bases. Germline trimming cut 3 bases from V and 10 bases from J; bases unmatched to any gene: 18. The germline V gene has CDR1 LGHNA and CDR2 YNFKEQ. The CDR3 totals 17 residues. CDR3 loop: CASSQGLGLGGIGEQFF. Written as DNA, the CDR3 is TGTGCCAGCAGCCAGGGTTTGGGATTGGGAGGGATCGGAGAGCAGTTCTTC.

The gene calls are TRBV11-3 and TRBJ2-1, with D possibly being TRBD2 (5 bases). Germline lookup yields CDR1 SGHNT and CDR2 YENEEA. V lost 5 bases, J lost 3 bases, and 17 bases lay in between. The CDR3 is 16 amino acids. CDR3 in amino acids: CASSSGGSGYYNEQFF. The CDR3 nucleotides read TGTGCCAGCAGCAGTGGAGGCAGCGGTTACTACAATGAGCAGTTCTTC.

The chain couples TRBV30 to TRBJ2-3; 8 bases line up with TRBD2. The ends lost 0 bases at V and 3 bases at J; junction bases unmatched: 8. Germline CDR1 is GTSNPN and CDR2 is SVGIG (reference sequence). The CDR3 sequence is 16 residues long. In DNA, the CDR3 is TGTGCCTGGAGTGTTTTTGCGGGAGGAGGAACAGATACGCAGTATTTT. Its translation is CAWSVFAGGGTDTQYF.

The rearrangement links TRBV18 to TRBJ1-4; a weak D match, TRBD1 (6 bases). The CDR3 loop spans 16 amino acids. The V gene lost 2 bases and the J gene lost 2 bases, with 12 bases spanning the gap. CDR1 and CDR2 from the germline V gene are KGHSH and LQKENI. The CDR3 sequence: CASSPRAGETNEKLFF. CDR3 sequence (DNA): TGTGCCAGCTCACCAAGGGCAGGGGAGACTAATGAAAAACTGTTTTTT.

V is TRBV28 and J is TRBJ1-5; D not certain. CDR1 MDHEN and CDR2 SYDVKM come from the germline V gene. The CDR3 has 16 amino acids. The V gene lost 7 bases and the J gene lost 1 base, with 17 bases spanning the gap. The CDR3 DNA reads TGTGCCAGCACCCTTTCCCAGGAAGTAAGCAATCAGCCCCAGCATTTT. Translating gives CASTLSQEVSNQPQHF.

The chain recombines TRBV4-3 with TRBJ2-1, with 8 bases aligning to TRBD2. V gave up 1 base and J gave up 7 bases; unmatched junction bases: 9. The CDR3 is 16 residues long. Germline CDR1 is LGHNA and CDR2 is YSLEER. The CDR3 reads CASSQVGAGVENEQFF. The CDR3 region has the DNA TGCGCCAGCAGCCAAGTCGGAGCGGGGGTGGAGAATGAGCAGTTCTTC.

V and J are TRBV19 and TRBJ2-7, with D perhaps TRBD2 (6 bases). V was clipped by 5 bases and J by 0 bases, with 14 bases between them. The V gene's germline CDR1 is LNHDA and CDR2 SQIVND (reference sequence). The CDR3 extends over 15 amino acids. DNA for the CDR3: TGTGCCAGTAGTTGGTCTAGCGAAAGCTCCTACGAGCAGTACTTC. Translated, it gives CASSWSSESSYEQYF.

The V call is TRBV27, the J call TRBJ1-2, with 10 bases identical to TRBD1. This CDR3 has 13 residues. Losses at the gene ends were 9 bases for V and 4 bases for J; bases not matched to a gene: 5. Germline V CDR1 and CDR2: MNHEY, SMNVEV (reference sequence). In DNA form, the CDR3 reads TGTGCCAGTAAGAGGACAGGGGGCTATGGCTACACCTTC. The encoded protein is CASKRTGGYGYTF.

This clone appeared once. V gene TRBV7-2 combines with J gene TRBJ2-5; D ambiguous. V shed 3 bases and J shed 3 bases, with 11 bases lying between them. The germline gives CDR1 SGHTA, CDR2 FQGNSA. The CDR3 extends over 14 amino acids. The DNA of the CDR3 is TGTGCCAGCAGCTTTGGCGCGGCTAAAGAGACCCAGTACTTC. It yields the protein CASSFGAAKETQYF. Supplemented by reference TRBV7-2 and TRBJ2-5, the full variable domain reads GAGVSQSPSNKVTEKGKDVELRCDPISGHTALYWYRQSLGQGLEFLIYFQGNSAPDKSGLPSDRFSAERTGGSVSTLTIQRTQQEDSAVYLCASSFGAAKETQYFGPGTRLLVL.

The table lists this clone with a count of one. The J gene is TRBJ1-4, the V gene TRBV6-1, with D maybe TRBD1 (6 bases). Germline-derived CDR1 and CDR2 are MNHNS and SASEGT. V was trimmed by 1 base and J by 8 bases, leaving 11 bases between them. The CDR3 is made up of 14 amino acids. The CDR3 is CASSEDRVNEKLFF. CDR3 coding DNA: TGTGCCAGCAGTGAAGACAGGGTGAACGAAAAACTGTTTTTT.

In DNA, the CDR3 is TGTGCCAGCAGCTTAGTTCAGGGTTTGGGAGGCTACACCTTC. It codes for CASSLVQGLGGYTF. The J gene is TRBJ1-2, the V gene TRBV7-9; TRBD1 is a possible D gene (5 bases). V lost 1 base, J lost 8 bases, and 14 bases lay in between. The CDR3 has 14 amino acids. The germline V gene has CDR1 SEHNR and CDR2 FQNEAQ (reference sequence).

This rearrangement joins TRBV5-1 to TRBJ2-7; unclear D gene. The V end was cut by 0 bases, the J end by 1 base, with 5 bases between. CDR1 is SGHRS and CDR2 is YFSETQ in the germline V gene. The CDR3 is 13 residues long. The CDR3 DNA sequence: TGCGCCAGCAGCTTGGTAGCTTCCTACGAGCAGTACTTC. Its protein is CASSLVASYEQYF.

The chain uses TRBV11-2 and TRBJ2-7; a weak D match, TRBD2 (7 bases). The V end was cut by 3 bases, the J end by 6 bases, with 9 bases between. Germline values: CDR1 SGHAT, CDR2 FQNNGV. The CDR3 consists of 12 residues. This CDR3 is CASSLGGPEQYF. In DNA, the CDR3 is TGTGCCAGCAGCTTGGGGGGGCCCGAGCAGTACTTC.

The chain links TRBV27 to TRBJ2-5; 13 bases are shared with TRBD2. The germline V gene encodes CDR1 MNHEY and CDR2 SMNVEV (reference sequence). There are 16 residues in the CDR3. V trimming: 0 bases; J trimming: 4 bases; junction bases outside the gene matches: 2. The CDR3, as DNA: TGTGCCAGCAGTTTATCGGGGACTAGCGGGATAGAGACCCAGTACTTC. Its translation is CASSLSGTSGIETQYF.

The CDR3 DNA reads as TGTGCCAGCAGCTACAGGGGTAATGAGCAGTTCTTC. This encodes CASSYRGNEQFF. This chain joins TRBV11-2 and TRBJ2-1, with 7 bases lining up with TRBD1. The germline V gene has CDR1 SGHAT and CDR2 FQNNGV. V shed 4 bases, J shed 7 bases, and the junction held 1 base outside the gene matches. CDR3 length: 12 amino acids.

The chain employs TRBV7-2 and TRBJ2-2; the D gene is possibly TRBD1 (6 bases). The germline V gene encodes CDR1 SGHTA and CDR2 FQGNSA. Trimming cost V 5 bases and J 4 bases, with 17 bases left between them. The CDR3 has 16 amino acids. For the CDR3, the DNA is TGTGCCAGCAGCGCCCGGGTGTCAGGGGTCACCGGGGAGCTGTTTTTT. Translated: CASSARVSGVTGELFF.

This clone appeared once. The CDR3 sequence is CASFRAGSNTGELFF. The CDR3 nucleotides are TGTGCCAGTTTCAGGGCGGGATCGAACACCGGGGAGCTGTTTTTT. The V gene is TRBV19, the J gene TRBJ2-2, with D possibly matching TRBD2 (6 bases). This CDR3 contains 15 residues. V lost 8 bases and J lost 0, with 13 bases in between. Germline V CDR1 and CDR2: LNHDA, SQIVND (reference sequence). Drawing the rest from reference TRBV19 and TRBJ2-2, the complete variable domain is DGGITQSPKYLFRKEGQNVTLSCEQNLNHDAMYWYRQDPGQGLRLIYYSQIVNDFQKGDIAEGYSVSREKKESFPLTVTSAQKNPTAFYLCASFRAGSNTGELFFGEGSRLTVL.

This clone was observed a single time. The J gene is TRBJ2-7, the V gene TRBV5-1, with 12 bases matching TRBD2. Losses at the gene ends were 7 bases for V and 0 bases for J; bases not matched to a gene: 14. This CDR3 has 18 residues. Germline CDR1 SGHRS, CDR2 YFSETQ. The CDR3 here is CASFNPGLAGVSSYEQYF. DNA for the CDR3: TGCGCCAGCTTTAACCCGGGACTAGCGGGTGTGAGCTCCTACGAGCAGTACTTC.

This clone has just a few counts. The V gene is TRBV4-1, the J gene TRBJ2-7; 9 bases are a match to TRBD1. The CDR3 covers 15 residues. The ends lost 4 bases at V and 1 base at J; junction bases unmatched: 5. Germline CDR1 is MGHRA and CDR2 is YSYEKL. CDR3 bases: TGCGCCAGCAGCCTCCGGACAGGGGAGTCCTACGAGCAGTACTTC. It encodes CASSLRTGESYEQYF.